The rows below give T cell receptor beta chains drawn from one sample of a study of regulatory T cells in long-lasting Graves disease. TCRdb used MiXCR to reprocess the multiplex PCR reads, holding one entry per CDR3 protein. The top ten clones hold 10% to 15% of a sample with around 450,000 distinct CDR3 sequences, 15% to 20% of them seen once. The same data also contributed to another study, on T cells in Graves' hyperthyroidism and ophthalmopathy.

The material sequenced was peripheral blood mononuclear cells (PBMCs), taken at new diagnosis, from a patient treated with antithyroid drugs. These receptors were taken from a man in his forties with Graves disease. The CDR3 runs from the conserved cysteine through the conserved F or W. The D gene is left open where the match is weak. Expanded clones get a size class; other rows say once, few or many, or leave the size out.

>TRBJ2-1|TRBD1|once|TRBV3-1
TGTGCCAGCAGCCAAGACAGGGACAGGTCCCCCTACAATGAGCAGTTCTTC
CASSQDRDRSPYNEQFF
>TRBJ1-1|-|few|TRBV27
TGTGCCAGCAGTTTATCGAAGACCCTGAGAACTGAAGCTTTCTTT
CASSLSKTLRTEAFF
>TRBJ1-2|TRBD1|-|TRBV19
TGTGCCAGTCACGAAATTCCGGGACAGGGCCGCTATGGCTACACCTTC
CASHEIPGQGRYGYTF
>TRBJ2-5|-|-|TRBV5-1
TGCGCCAGCAGCTTGGTTCCAGCGTTAGAGACCCAGTACTTC
CASSLVPALETQYF
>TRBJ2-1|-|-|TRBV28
TGTGCCAGCAGTTTTATGGGGAGCATGGGTATCTTC
CASSFMGSMGIF
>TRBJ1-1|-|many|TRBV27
TGTGCCAGCAGCCGCCCAGAGGGCCGGAACACTGAAGCTTTCTTT
CASSRPEGRNTEAFF
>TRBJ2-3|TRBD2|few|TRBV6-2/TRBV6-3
TGTGCCAGCAGTTACGCGACTAGCGGGGGCACAGATACGCAGTATTTT
CASSYATSGGTDTQYF
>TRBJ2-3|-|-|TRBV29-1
TGCAGCGGAGGAGCCAACACAGATACGCAGTATTTT
CSGGANTDTQYF
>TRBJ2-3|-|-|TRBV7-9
TGTGCCAGCAGCTTAGCTTCGCGTATCACAGATACGCAGTATTTT
CASSLASRITDTQYF
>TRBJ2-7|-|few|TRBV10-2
TGCGCCAGCAGTGCCGGGCCTCAGCGGTACGAGCAGTACTTC
CASSAGPQRYEQYF
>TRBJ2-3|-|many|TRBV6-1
TGTGCCAGCGGAGGGGGCCCAGATACGCAGTATTTT
CASGGGPDTQYF
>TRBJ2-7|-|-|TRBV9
TGTGCCAGCGGCGGCCCCTCCTACGAGCAGTACTTC
CASGGPSYEQYF
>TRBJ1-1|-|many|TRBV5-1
TGCGCCAGCACATCTCGACCTGAAGGGAACACTGAAGCTTTCTTT
CASTSRPEGNTEAFF
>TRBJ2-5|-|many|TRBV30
TGTGCCTGGAGTGGGGGTTCTGTTGAGACCCAGTACTTC
CAWSGGSVETQYF
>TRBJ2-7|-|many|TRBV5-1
TGCGCCAGCAGCGTACAGCCAGGGGGGAACTACGAGCAGTACTTC
CASSVQPGGNYEQYF
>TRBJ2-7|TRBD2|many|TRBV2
TGTGCCAGCTGCATGACTAGCGGGAGGCTCGAGCAGTACTTC
CASCMTSGRLEQYF
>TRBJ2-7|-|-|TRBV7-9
TGTGCCAGCAGCCCCGCGCGCCGCTGGGGGACTTACGAGCAGTACTTC
CASSPARRWGTYEQYF
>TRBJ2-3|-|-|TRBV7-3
TGTGCCAGCAGCCGGGAAGTGGGCGATACGCAGTATTTT
CASSREVGDTQYF
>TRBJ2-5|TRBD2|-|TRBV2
TGTGCCAGCAAGCGGGAGGGCCTTGAGACCCAGTACTTC
CASKREGLETQYF
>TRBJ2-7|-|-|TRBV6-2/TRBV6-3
TGTGCCACACGTGATGGGGGCTCCTACGAGCAGTACTTC
CATRDGGSYEQYF
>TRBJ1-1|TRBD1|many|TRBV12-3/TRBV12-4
TGTGCCAGCAGTTTGGGACAGGGGACGGCTTTCTTT
CASSLGQGTAFF
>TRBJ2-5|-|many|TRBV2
TGTGCCAGCAGGGCCCTCAGTACCCAGTACTTC
CASRALSTQYF
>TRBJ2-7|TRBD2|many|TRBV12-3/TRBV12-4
TGTGCCAGCTGCCGCAGAGCGGGAGCGTACGAGCAGTACTTC
CASCRRAGAYEQYF
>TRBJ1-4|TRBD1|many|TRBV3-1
TGTGCCAGCAGCCAAAGGACAGGCTTTAATGAAAAACTGTTTTTT
CASSQRTGFNEKLFF
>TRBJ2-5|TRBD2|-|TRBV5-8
TGTGCCAGCAGCCCGGGACTAGCGGGAACCCCACAAGAGACCCAGTACTTC
CASSPGLAGTPQETQYF
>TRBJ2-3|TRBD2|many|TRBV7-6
TGTGCCAGCAGCTTACTAGCGGCCCAAAGCACAGATACGCAGTATTTT
CASSLLAAQSTDTQYF
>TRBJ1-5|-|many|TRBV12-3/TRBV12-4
TGTGCCAGCAGTCTCCCGGGGGGCGGTCAGCCCCAGCATTTT
CASSLPGGGQPQHF
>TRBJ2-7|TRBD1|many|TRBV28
TGTGCCAGCTCATCGCAGGGGGCGGGTGAGCAGTACTTC
CASSSQGAGEQYF
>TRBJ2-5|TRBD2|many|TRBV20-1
TGCAGTGCCCCTAAAGCGGGATTACAAGAGACCCAGTACTTC
CSAPKAGLQETQYF
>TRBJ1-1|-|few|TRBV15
TGTGCCACCAGTAACCGAGGGTTCACTGAAGCTTTCTTT
CATSNRGFTEAFF
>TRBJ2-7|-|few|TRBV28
TGTGCCAGCAGACTTACTCTCAACTACGAGCAGTACTTC
CASRLTLNYEQYF
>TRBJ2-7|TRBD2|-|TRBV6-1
TGTGCCAGCAGAGGGACTAGCGGGAGTCCCGACGAGCAGTACTTC
CASRGTSGSPDEQYF
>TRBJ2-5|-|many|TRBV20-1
TGCAGTGCTAGAGATGGTTGGACCGCAGAGACCCAGTACTTC
CSARDGWTAETQYF
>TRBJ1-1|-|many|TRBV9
TGTGCCAGCAGCGCCCAGGACGGCTTTACTGAAGCTTTCTTT
CASSAQDGFTEAFF
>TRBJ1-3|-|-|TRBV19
TGTGCCAGTAGTATGACCCGGGCTTTGGAGAACACCATATATTTT
CASSMTRALENTIYF
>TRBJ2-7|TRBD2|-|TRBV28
TGTGCCAGCAGGCCCGGGACTAGCGGGAGTTTTTACGAGCAGTACTTC
CASRPGTSGSFYEQYF
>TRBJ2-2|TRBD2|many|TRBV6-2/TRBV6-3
TGTGCCAGCAGTTATACTAGCGGGACCGCGAACACCGGGGAGCTGTTTTTT
CASSYTSGTANTGELFF
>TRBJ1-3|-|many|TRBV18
TGTGCCAGCTCAAACCGGGATTCGGCCAACACCATATATTTT
CASSNRDSANTIYF
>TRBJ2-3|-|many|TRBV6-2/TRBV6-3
TGTGCCAGCAGTTACTCGGGAGATACGCAGTATTTT
CASSYSGDTQYF
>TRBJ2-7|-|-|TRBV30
TGTGCCTGGAGTGTACGTAAACAGGGCGGCGAGCAGTACTTC
CAWSVRKQGGEQYF
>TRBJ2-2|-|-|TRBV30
TGTGCCTGGAGCCCCCGCAGCCGAACCGGGGAGCTGTTTTTT
CAWSPRSRTGELFF
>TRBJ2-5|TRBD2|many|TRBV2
TGTGCCAGCAGGACAGGACTAGCGGAAGAGACCCAGTACTTC
CASRTGLAEETQYF
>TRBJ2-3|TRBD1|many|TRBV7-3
TGTGCCAGCAGCTTGGACAGGGCGCAGCCTGGTACGCAGTATTTT
CASSLDRAQPGTQYF
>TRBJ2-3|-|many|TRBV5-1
TGCGCCAGCAGCTTAGAGTCCCCGGGCAGCGTGGCAGATACGCAGTATTTT
CASSLESPGSVADTQYF
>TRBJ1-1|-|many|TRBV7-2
TGTGCCAGCAGCTTAAGAGGACACACGAACACTGAAGCTTTCTTT
CASSLRGHTNTEAFF
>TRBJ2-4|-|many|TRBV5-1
TGCGCCAGCAGCTTGGCAGGGGTCGTGGACAAAAACATTCAGTACTTC
CASSLAGVVDKNIQYF
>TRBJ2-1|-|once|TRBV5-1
TGCGCCAGCAGCCTAAGCGAGTACAATGAGCAGTTCTTC
CASSLSEYNEQFF
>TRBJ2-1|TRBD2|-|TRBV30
TGTGCCTGGAGTGTTGGTGGGCGGGGGGTCTTC
CAWSVGGRGVF
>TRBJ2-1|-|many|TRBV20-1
TGCAGTGCTAGAGGGACCCACGACAATGAGCAGTTCTTC
CSARGTHDNEQFF
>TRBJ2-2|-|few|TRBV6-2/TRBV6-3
TGTGCCAGCAGTTCAACTAGGGACACCGGGGAGCTGTTTTTT
CASSSTRDTGELFF
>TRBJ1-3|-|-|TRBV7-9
TGTGCCAGCAGCAAGACTAATGGAAACACCATATATTTT
CASSKTNGNTIYF
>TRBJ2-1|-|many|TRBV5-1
TGCGCCAGCAGCCTCCAGGGGATCGGCAATGAGCAGTTCTTC
CASSLQGIGNEQFF
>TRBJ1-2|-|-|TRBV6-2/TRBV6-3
TGTGCCAGCAGGACGCTGGGAGCTCCTCGGAACTATGGCTACACCTTC
CASRTLGAPRNYGYTF
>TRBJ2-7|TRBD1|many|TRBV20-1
TGCAGTGCTAGAGGCGGACAGGGGACTGCTTACGAGCAGTACTTC
CSARGGQGTAYEQYF
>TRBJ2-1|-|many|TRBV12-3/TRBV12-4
TGTGCCAGCAGTTTAAGGCAGGTCTACAATGAGCAGTTCTTC
CASSLRQVYNEQFF
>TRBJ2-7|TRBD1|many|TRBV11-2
TGTGCCAGCAGCGCCGGGACAGCAAGCTCCTACGAGCAGTACTTC
CASSAGTASSYEQYF
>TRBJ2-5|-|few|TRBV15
TGTGCCACCAGCAGATATCGGGACTCATTTCGTGAGACCCAGTACTTC
CATSRYRDSFRETQYF
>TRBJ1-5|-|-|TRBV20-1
TGCAGTGCTAGCGGCCGAACTAGCAATCAGCCCCAGCATTTT
CSASGRTSNQPQHF
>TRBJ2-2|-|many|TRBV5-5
TGTGCCAGCATCCAGGACGGTCGCGGGACCGGGGAGCTGTTTTTT
CASIQDGRGTGELFF
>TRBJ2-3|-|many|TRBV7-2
TGTGCCAGCAGCCCGACGCATTCTAGCACAGATACGCAGTATTTT
CASSPTHSSTDTQYF